Following are 2 T cell receptor beta chains from one sample sequenced in a study of cytomegalovirus exposure and HLA in healthy donors. The PCR was carried out with 60 Vbeta primers and 13 Jbeta primers. The method was immunoSEQ multiplex PCR; TCRdb's version includes in-frame clones alone and lacks a portion of them. This table has about 130,000 clones, roughly 80% appearing once. The specimen was PBMCs. The receptors were sampled from a man aged 18-30 years in good health and CMV-seropositive.

This clone was seen just once. The J gene is TRBJ1-1, the V gene TRBV6-5; no definite D call. Trimming left V 1 base short and J 1 base short, with 7 bases between. CDR1 is MNHEY and CDR2 is SVGAGI in the germline V gene. The CDR3 is made up of 14 amino acids. The CDR3 region has the DNA TGTGCCAGCAGTTACTTACCGAGGAACACTGAAGCTTTCTTT. Amino acids: CASSYLPRNTEAFF.

The J gene is TRBJ2-1, the V gene TRBV7-2; 16 bases map to TRBD2. The CDR3 length is 15 residues. In germline, CDR1 is SGHTA, CDR2 FQGNSA. The J segment lost 10 bases and the V segment lost 3 bases, leaving 3 bases of the junction unmatched. The CDR3 loop reads CASSLGLAGGREQFF. As DNA, the CDR3 is TGTGCCAGCAGCTTGGGACTAGCGGGGGGGCGGGAGCAGTTCTTC.